This record covers a single T cell receptor (beta chain). Its matching antigen is unknown. The junction shows a germline mismatch at one end, possibly a read error. The data belong to a study of cytomegalovirus exposure and HLA in healthy donors. Study conclusions and caveats: In a later analysis, HLA-associated beta chains showed higher expansion and lower generation probabilities than comparable chains.

The PCR employed 60 Vbeta primers together with 13 Jbeta primers. Clones were read by immunoSEQ multiplex PCR, and TCRdb kept only the in-frame ones, dropping some. The sample lists roughly 170,000 clones; about 85% were seen once. The sample comprised PBMCs. The receptor comes from a woman in her fifties or sixties in good health and CMV-seropositive.

The CDR3 is CASSLEGVEQNF. In DNA, the CDR3 is TGCGCCAGCAGCTTGGAAGGGGTGGAGCAGAATTTT. The V and J genes are TRBV5-1 and TRBJ1-6; possible D gene TRBD1, 5 bases. The CDR3 sequence is 12 residues long. The germline gives CDR1 SGHRS, CDR2 YFSETQ. Supplemented by reference TRBV5-1 and TRBJ1-6, the full variable domain reads KAGVTQTPRYLIKTRGQQVTLSCSPISGHRSVSWYQQTPGQGLQFLFEYFSETQRNKGNFPGRFSGRQFSNSRSEMNVSTLELGDSALYLCASSLEGVEQNFGNGTRLTVT.